The rows below give T cell receptor beta chains drawn from one sample of a study of T cell responses to AZD1222 COVID-19 vaccine. Sequencing used immunoSEQ multiplex PCR; TCRdb keeps in-frame clones, though not all of them. The data show 120,000 to 150,000 clones, approximately 89% seen once. Sample: peripheral blood, taken on day 0 of AZD1222 vaccination. The receptors here all came from an adult in good health. Each CDR3 is given with its conserved first and last residue. Fields, in order: CDR3 protein, D gene, V gene, CDR3 length. The D gene is left open where the match is weak.

cdr3_aa: CASSITGVGEQFF; d_call: TRBD1; v_call: TRBV11-3; cdr3_length: 13
cdr3_aa: CASSGFGFDEQFF; d_call: -; v_call: TRBV9; cdr3_length: 13
cdr3_aa: CASSYSSALRQYGYTF; d_call: -; v_call: TRBV6-5; cdr3_length: 16
cdr3_aa: CASKGRLAEYEQYF; d_call: TRBD2; v_call: TRBV6-6; cdr3_length: 14
cdr3_aa: CASSPLGTEIYGENYGYTF; d_call: -; v_call: TRBV5-6; cdr3_length: 19
cdr3_aa: CASSEQSGLRAKNIQYF; d_call: -; v_call: TRBV5-4; cdr3_length: 17
cdr3_aa: CASNQLAGVADTQYF; d_call: TRBD2; v_call: TRBV9; cdr3_length: 15
cdr3_aa: CASNRFRDEEAFF; d_call: -; v_call: TRBV27; cdr3_length: 13
cdr3_aa: CAWSVQRTSGATDTQYF; d_call: TRBD2; v_call: TRBV30; cdr3_length: 17
cdr3_aa: CAWSGTGKDGYTF; d_call: TRBD1; v_call: TRBV30; cdr3_length: 13
cdr3_aa: CASSQEGRDTDTQYF; d_call: -; v_call: TRBV4-3; cdr3_length: 15
cdr3_aa: CSVEQGYTGELFF; d_call: -; v_call: TRBV29-1; cdr3_length: 13
cdr3_aa: CASTDPQGGSTGELFF; d_call: TRBD2; v_call: TRBV6-6; cdr3_length: 16
cdr3_aa: CASSSRLAGGPDQETQYF; d_call: TRBD2; v_call: TRBV7-9; cdr3_length: 18
cdr3_aa: CSATLRTEAFF; d_call: -; v_call: TRBV20-1; cdr3_length: 11
cdr3_aa: CATSNPGLGVFRTDTQYF; d_call: TRBD2; v_call: TRBV15; cdr3_length: 18
cdr3_aa: CASSYSTVNTEAFF; d_call: -; v_call: TRBV6-5; cdr3_length: 14
cdr3_aa: CASSPRTQNNYGYTF; d_call: -; v_call: TRBV6-6; cdr3_length: 15
cdr3_aa: CASSVEAGGHIQYF; d_call: TRBD2; v_call: TRBV9; cdr3_length: 14
cdr3_aa: CASRTGGVGGYTF; d_call: TRBD1; v_call: TRBV12-3/TRBV12-4; cdr3_length: 13
cdr3_aa: CASSDGQLNTEAFF; d_call: -; v_call: TRBV7-3; cdr3_length: 14
cdr3_aa: CASTRDRNTEAFF; d_call: TRBD1; v_call: TRBV6-5; cdr3_length: 13
cdr3_aa: CASSQGPGTTGNTIYF; d_call: -; v_call: TRBV4-1; cdr3_length: 16
cdr3_aa: CASSRHDGRGTEAFF; d_call: -; v_call: TRBV11-2; cdr3_length: 15
cdr3_aa: CASSLAQQGKVNTEAFF; d_call: TRBD1; v_call: TRBV11-2; cdr3_length: 17
cdr3_aa: CASSQDLRGATYEQYF; d_call: -; v_call: TRBV4-3; cdr3_length: 16
cdr3_aa: CASSLARWEQYF; d_call: -; v_call: TRBV28; cdr3_length: 12
cdr3_aa: CASSVRGQGPYEQYF; d_call: TRBD1; v_call: TRBV9; cdr3_length: 15
cdr3_aa: CASSLGRGARGYTF; d_call: -; v_call: TRBV5-1; cdr3_length: 14
cdr3_aa: CASNSGTSGYEQYF; d_call: TRBD2; v_call: TRBV19; cdr3_length: 14
cdr3_aa: CASSQDLGTGGFGYTF; d_call: TRBD1; v_call: TRBV3-1/TRBV3-2; cdr3_length: 16
cdr3_aa: CASSQPGDNQPQHF; d_call: -; v_call: TRBV3-1/TRBV3-2; cdr3_length: 14
cdr3_aa: CASSPGGLKNTEAFF; d_call: -; v_call: TRBV5-1; cdr3_length: 15
cdr3_aa: CASSKFGLDYEQYF; d_call: -; v_call: TRBV21-1; cdr3_length: 14
cdr3_aa: CASSLTSGASGEQYF; d_call: TRBD2; v_call: TRBV27; cdr3_length: 15
cdr3_aa: CASSPGARYNEQFF; d_call: -; v_call: TRBV11-2; cdr3_length: 14
cdr3_aa: CAWTRDGGRNTIYF; d_call: -; v_call: TRBV30; cdr3_length: 14
cdr3_aa: CASSMGWGRKYF; d_call: -; v_call: TRBV21-1; cdr3_length: 12
cdr3_aa: CASNLRGETQYF; d_call: -; v_call: TRBV28; cdr3_length: 12
cdr3_aa: CASSSSTGGTDTQYF; d_call: -; v_call: TRBV7-3; cdr3_length: 15
cdr3_aa: CASSLGGPGANVLTF; d_call: -; v_call: TRBV5-1; cdr3_length: 15
cdr3_aa: CASSSGPRRGNQPQHF; d_call: -; v_call: TRBV18; cdr3_length: 16